This passage covers 26 T cell receptor beta chains from one sample sequenced in a study of cytomegalovirus exposure and HLA in healthy donors. Sequenced by immunoSEQ multiplex PCR; TCRdb stores in-frame clones only, minus some. Among around 260,000 clones, less than 95% were seen once, and the ten largest hold 3% to 3.5%. Sequenced input: PBMCs. The source is a woman in her 30s in good health and CMV-seronegative.

CDR3 loop: CASSGTHSGNTIYF. The CDR3 region has the DNA TGTGCCAGCAGTGGGACGCACTCTGGAAACACCATATATTTT. The rearrangement links TRBV6-5 to TRBJ1-3; D perhaps matches TRBD1 (5 bases). Germline assignment: CDR1 MNHEY and CDR2 SVGAGI. The V end was cut by 5 bases, the J end by 0 bases, with 8 bases between. The length of the CDR3 is 14 residues.

The V gene is TRBV18, the J gene TRBJ2-5, with a tentative D call TRBD2 (6 bases). V was pared by 1 base and J by 1 base, with 7 bases between. The CDR3 consists of 14 residues. Germline CDR1 and CDR2: KGHSH and LQKENI. The CDR3 protein is CASSPRGTQETQYF. Written as DNA, the CDR3 is TGTGCCAGCTCACCACGCGGGACCCAAGAGACCCAGTACTTC.

The gene calls are TRBV9 and TRBJ1-2, with TRBD1 identical over 7 bases. CDR1 is SGDLS and CDR2 is YYNGEE in the germline V gene. CDR3 size: 13 residues. The trim removed 8 bases at V and 0 bases at J, leaving 4 bases unmatched. The CDR3 sequence is CASRQGTNYGYTF. CDR3 coding DNA: TGTGCCAGTAGACAGGGCACTAACTATGGCTACACCTTC.

This clone was observed a handful of times. The gene calls are TRBV18 and TRBJ2-7; possible D gene TRBD1, 5 bases. The CDR3 is 13 amino acids. Germline CDR1 reads KGHSH; CDR2 reads LQKENI. The V end was cut by 3 bases, the J end by 6 bases, with 12 bases between. CDR3: CASSPSTDPEQYF. In nucleotides, the CDR3 is TGTGCCAGCTCACCGTCGACAGACCCCGAGCAGTACTTC.

The genes are TRBV18 and TRBJ2-1; TRBD2 agrees at 8 bases. The CDR3 contains 16 residues. CDR1 and CDR2 (germline): KGHSH, LQKENI. V trimming: 3 bases; J trimming: 8 bases; junction bases outside the gene matches: 12. The CDR3 is CASSPYASGSVYEQFF. The CDR3 bases are TGTGCCAGCTCACCCTACGCCAGCGGGAGTGTGTATGAGCAGTTCTTC.

J is TRBJ1-4 and V is TRBV7-6; tentative D call: TRBD1 (5 bases). This CDR3 region has 18 residues. Between the trimmed V and J ends, which lost 4 bases and 0 bases, there was a span of 18 bases. Per the germline V gene, CDR1 is SGHVS and CDR2 is FNYEAQ. For the CDR3, the DNA is TGTGCCAGCAGCTATATGAAGGACGGGGGGACAACTAATGAAAAACTGTTTTTT. This codes for CASSYMKDGGTTNEKLFF. Full variable domain (missing parts from reference TRBV7-6 and TRBJ1-4): GAGVSQSPRYKVTKRGQDVALRCDPISGHVSLYWYRQALGQGPEFLTYFNYEAQQDKSGLPNDRFSAERPEGSISTLTIQRTEQRDSAMYRCASSYMKDGGTTNEKLFFGSGTQLSVL.

This sequence joins TRBV19 and TRBJ2-5; D uncertain. The CDR3 has 16 residues. CDR1 and CDR2 from the germline V gene are LNHDA and SQIVND (reference sequence). V gave up 6 bases and J gave up 5 bases, with 22 bases separating them. CDR3 sequence (DNA): TGTGCCAGTAGCCCTTTTATTGGGCGTCGAGTGGAGACCCAGTACTTC. Its translation is CASSPFIGRRVETQYF.

The rearrangement uses TRBV9 and TRBJ2-1; D possibly corresponds to TRBD1 (6 bases). Germline V gene lookup returns CDR1 SGDLS and CDR2 YYNGEE. Trimming cost V 1 base and J 8 bases, with 13 bases left between them. The CDR3 is 14 residues long. CDR3 protein: CASSVTGTQHEQFF. CDR3 in DNA: TGTGCCAGCAGCGTAACCGGGACACAGCATGAGCAGTTCTTC.

This chain uses TRBV6-5 with TRBJ2-1; 14 bases agree with TRBD2. The germline V gene encodes CDR1 MNHEY and CDR2 SVGAGI. This CDR3 is built from 14 residues. V shed 8 bases, J shed 5 bases, and the junction held 2 bases outside the gene matches. CDR3 in DNA: TGTGCCAGCGGGACTAGCGGGAGACACAATGAGCAGTTCTTC. Translated, it gives CASGTSGRHNEQFF.

V and J are TRBV4-1 and TRBJ2-3; D is unclear. The germline V and J ends were trimmed by 2 bases and 4 bases, with 13 bases remaining between them. Germline V gene lookup returns CDR1 MGHRA and CDR2 YSYEKL. The CDR3 totals 15 residues. This CDR3 is CASSQLPTGADTQYF. For the CDR3, the DNA is TGCGCCAGCAGCCAACTCCCAACGGGCGCAGATACGCAGTATTTT.

In nucleotides, the CDR3 is TGTGCCAGCAGTGTCAATCAGGGCAATGAGCAGTTCTTC. It codes for CASSVNQGNEQFF. The chain employs TRBV27 and TRBJ2-1; TRBD1 is a possible D gene (5 bases). Germline CDR1 MNHEY, CDR2 SMNVEV (reference sequence). The CDR3 covers 13 residues. V lost 5 bases to trimming and J lost 6 bases, with 11 bases between them.

The chain joins TRBV9 to TRBJ2-2; TRBD2 matches 8 bases. This CDR3 is built from 16 residues. Germline CDR1 is SGDLS and CDR2 is YYNGEE. V shed 4 bases, J shed 4 bases, and the junction held 9 bases outside the gene matches. The CDR3 bases are TGTGCCAGCAGCAGGGGTAGCGGGGTGGGCACCGGGGAGCTGTTTTTT. This sequence encodes CASSRGSGVGTGELFF.

The V gene is TRBV15, the J gene TRBJ2-5; no definite D call. Germline V lookup: CDR1 LNHNV, CDR2 YYDKDF (reference sequence). The CDR3 runs 12 residues. The V end was cut by 3 bases, the J end by 5 bases, with 7 bases between. For the CDR3, the DNA is TGTGCCACCAGCAGCGACGGGGAGACCCAGTACTTC. Its protein product is CATSSDGETQYF.

The V call is TRBV10-2, the J call TRBJ2-3; D could derive from TRBD1 or TRBD2 (5 bases each). Per germline, CDR1 WSHSY and CDR2 SAAADI. Trimming left V 6 bases short and J 5 bases short, with 6 bases between. This CDR3 contains 11 residues. The CDR3 nucleotides read TGCGCCAGCAGGAGGGGAGATACGCAGTATTTT. Protein sequence: CASRRGDTQYF.

The CDR3: CASSLAALQGIHSGNTIYF. For the CDR3, the DNA is TGTGCCAGCAGCTTAGCAGCACTCCAGGGGATTCACTCTGGAAACACCATATATTTT. The chain combines TRBV7-9 with TRBJ1-3; TRBD1 might be the D (6 bases). The ends were cut back, 0 bases at V and 0 bases at J, with 18 bases in the middle. Germline values: CDR1 SEHNR, CDR2 FQNEAQ (reference sequence). This CDR3 spans 19 amino acids.

The genes are TRBV7-8 and TRBJ2-2, with TRBD2 matching 7 bases. J lost 1 base, V lost 2 bases, and 4 bases had no gene match. Germline CDR1 is SGHVS and CDR2 is FQNEAQ. The CDR3 contains 16 residues. The CDR3: CASSLTPSGNTGELFF. CDR3 bases: TGTGCCAGCAGCTTAACCCCTAGCGGGAACACCGGGGAGCTGTTTTTT. The complete variable domain, with remaining parts taken from reference TRBV7-8 and TRBJ2-2, reads GAGVSQSPRYKVAKRGQDVALRCDPISGHVSLFWYQQALGQGPEFLTYFQNEAQLDKSGLPSDRFFAERPEGSVSTLKIQRTQQEDSAVYLCASSLTPSGNTGELFFGEGSRLTVL.

The rearrangement joins TRBV4-1 to TRBJ2-1; D gene unclear. The CDR3 is made up of 14 amino acids. CDR1 is MGHRA and CDR2 is YSYEKL in the germline V gene. V lost 0 bases, J lost 3 bases, and 6 bases lay in between. Written as DNA, the CDR3 is TGCGCCAGCAGCCAAGAACCAGACTACAATGAGCAGTTCTTC. It translates to CASSQEPDYNEQFF.

The chain couples TRBV27 to TRBJ2-2; 8 bases line up with TRBD2. V lost 2 bases, J lost 7 bases, and 6 bases stayed unmatched. Germline V lookup: CDR1 MNHEY, CDR2 SMNVEV (reference sequence). This CDR3 has 15 residues. The CDR3 sequence: CASSLRLATGGELFF. The DNA for the CDR3 is TGTGCCAGCAGTTTACGACTAGCGACCGGCGGGGAGCTGTTTTTT.

The CDR3 spells CASSAPGISGELFF. The CDR3 DNA reads as TGCGCCAGCAGTGCCCCGGGTATCTCCGGGGAGCTGTTTTTT. The chain joins TRBV10-1 to TRBJ2-2; D is unresolved. The CDR3 has 14 amino acids. Deletions cut 4 bases from V and 6 bases from J, with 12 bases between. In germline, CDR1 is WNHNN, CDR2 SYGVQD (reference sequence).

J is TRBJ2-1 and V is TRBV7-6; TRBD1 matches at 8 bases. CDR3 length: 16 amino acids. V lost 2 bases to trimming and J lost 0 bases; unmatched junction nucleotides: 3. The germline V gene encodes CDR1 SGHVS and CDR2 FNYEAQ. CDR3 loop: CASSLRTGSSYNEQFF. The CDR3 DNA reads TGTGCCAGCAGCTTAAGGACAGGGAGCTCCTACAATGAGCAGTTCTTC. Based on the CDR3 plus reference TRBV7-6 and TRBJ2-1, the full variable domain is GAGVSQSPRYKVTKRGQDVALRCDPISGHVSLYWYRQALGQGPEFLTYFNYEAQQDKSGLPNDRFSAERPEGSISTLTIQRTEQRDSAMYRCASSLRTGSSYNEQFFGPGTRLTVL.

J is TRBJ1-2 and V is TRBV7-2, with TRBD1 identical over 7 bases. Per germline, CDR1 SGHTA and CDR2 FQGNSA. V shed 5 bases, J shed 5 bases, and the junction held 14 bases outside the gene matches. This CDR3 region has 16 residues. CDR3 amino acids: CASSLDSGGNGYGYTF. The CDR3, as DNA: TGTGCCAGCAGCCTCGATTCAGGGGGAAATGGGTATGGCTACACCTTC.

This clone turned up a few times. The V gene is TRBV7-9, the J gene TRBJ1-3; maybe TRBD1 (5 bases). Looked up from germline, CDR1 is SEHNR and CDR2 is FQNEAQ (reference sequence). This CDR3 has 14 residues. The V and J ends lost 4 bases and 1 base respectively, with 8 bases between them. The DNA of the CDR3 is TGTGCCAGCAGCTCCAGGGATTCTGGAAACACCATATATTTT. Protein product: CASSSRDSGNTIYF.

The chain couples TRBV2 to TRBJ2-3, with D possibly being TRBD2 (7 bases). The CDR3 has 15 residues. Germline V CDR1 and CDR2: SNHLY, FYNNEI. V lost 3 bases and J 4 bases, leaving 14 bases between the germline ends. The CDR3 DNA reads as TGTGCCAGCAGTGATAGGCAGGGGAGGGCAGATACGCAGTATTTT. Protein product: CASSDRQGRADTQYF. The entire variable domain, with the rest obtained from reference TRBV2 and TRBJ2-3, is as follows: EPEVTQTPSHQVTQMGQEVILRCVPISNHLYFYWYRQILGQKVEFLVSFYNNEISEKSEIFDDQFSVERPDGSNFTLKIRSTKLEDSAMYFCASSDRQGRADTQYFGPGTRLTVL.

V usage is TRBV19 and J usage is TRBJ2-7; no clear D gene. V was pared by 5 bases and J by 3 bases, with 14 bases between. The germline gives CDR1 LNHDA, CDR2 SQIVND (reference sequence). This CDR3 has 14 amino acids. CDR3 loop: CASSWGTSNYEQYF. The CDR3 bases are TGTGCCAGTAGTTGGGGTACATCAAACTACGAGCAGTACTTC.

The chain carries TRBV27 and TRBJ2-1; no clear D gene. Trimming cost V 4 bases and J 8 bases, with 6 bases left between them. Germline CDR1 and CDR2: MNHEY and SMNVEV (reference sequence). The CDR3 length is 11 residues. The CDR3 DNA is TGTGCCAGCAGTTGGCGCTATGAGCAGTTCTTC. This gives the protein CASSWRYEQFF.

The chain recombines TRBV6-1 with TRBJ2-7; D might be TRBD1 (5 bases). The CDR3 sequence is 12 residues long. The germline CDR1 and CDR2 sequences are MNHNS and SASEGT. Trimming took off 6 bases at V and 4 bases at J, with 10 bases between the two ends. The CDR3, as DNA: TGTGCCAGCAGCGACAGCCTTTACGAGCAGTACTTC. It translates to CASSDSLYEQYF.